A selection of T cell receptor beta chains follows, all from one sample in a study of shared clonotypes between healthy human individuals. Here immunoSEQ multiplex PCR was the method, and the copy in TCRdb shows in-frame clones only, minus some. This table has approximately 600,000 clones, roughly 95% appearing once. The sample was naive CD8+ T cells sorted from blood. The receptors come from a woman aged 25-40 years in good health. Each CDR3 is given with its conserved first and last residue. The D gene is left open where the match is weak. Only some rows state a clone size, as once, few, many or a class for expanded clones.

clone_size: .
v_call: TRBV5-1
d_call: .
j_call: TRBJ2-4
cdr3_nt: TGCGCCAGCAGCCCCTACGGAGCGGTAGCCAAAAACATTCAGTACTTC
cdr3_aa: CASSPYGAVAKNIQYF

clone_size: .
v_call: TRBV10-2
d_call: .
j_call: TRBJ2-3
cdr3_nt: TGCGCCAGCAGTGCCGAGGCAGATACGCAGTATTTT
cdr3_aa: CASSAEADTQYF

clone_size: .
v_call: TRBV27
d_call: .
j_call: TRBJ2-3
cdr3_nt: TGTGCCAGCAGTTTGATGTTGTCCCGGAGGGCAGATACGCAGTATTTT
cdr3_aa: CASSLMLSRRADTQYF

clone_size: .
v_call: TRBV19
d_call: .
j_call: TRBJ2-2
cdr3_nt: TGTGCCAGTATGGCCTCAGACGACGGGGAGCTGTTTTTT
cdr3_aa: CASMASDDGELFF

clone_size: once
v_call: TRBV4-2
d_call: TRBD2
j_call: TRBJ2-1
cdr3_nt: TGTGCCAGCAGCCAAGAACTAGCGGGAGTAAATGAGCAGTTCTTC
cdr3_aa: CASSQELAGVNEQFF

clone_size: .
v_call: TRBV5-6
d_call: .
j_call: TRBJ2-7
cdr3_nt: TGTGCCAGCAGCAAAAGGACGGAGAGCTACGAGCAGTACTTC
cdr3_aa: CASSKRTESYEQYF

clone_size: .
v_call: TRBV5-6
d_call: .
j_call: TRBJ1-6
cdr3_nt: TGTGCCAGCAGCGCCTTACAGGGACCCCCCTCACCCCTCCACTTT
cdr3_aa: CASSALQGPPSPLHF

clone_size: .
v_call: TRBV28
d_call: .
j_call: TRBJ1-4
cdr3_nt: TGTGCCAGCAGTTTGGACTATGAAAAACTGTTTTTT
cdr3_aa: CASSLDYEKLFF

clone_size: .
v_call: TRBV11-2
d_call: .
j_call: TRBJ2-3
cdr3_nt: TGTGCCAGCAGCCCAAAGCCGCTAGCCGCAGATACGCAGTATTTT
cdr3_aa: CASSPKPLAADTQYF

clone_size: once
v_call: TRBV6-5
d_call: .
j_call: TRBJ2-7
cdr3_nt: TGTGCCAGCAGTTACTCCGGGACACCCTACGAGCAGTACTTC
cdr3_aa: CASSYSGTPYEQYF

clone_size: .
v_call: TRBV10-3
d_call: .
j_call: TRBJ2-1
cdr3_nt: TGTGCCATCAGTGAGTCCCCGGAAGACAATGAGCAGTTCTTC
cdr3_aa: CAISESPEDNEQFF

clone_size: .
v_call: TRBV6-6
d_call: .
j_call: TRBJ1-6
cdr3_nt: TGTGCCAGCAGCGCTACCCGGCCAGTCTTTAATTCACCCCTCCACTTT
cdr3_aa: CASSATRPVFNSPLHF

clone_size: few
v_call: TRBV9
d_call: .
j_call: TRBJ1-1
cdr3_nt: TGTGCCAGCAGTACAGGCACTGAAGCTTTCTTT
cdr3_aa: CASSTGTEAFF

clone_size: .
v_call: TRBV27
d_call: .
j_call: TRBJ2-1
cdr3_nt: TGTGCCACCCATCTCAGGGCAGCGCCTGACAATGAGCAGTTCTTC
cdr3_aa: CATHLRAAPDNEQFF

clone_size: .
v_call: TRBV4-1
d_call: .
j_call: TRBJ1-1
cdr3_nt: TGCGCCAGCAGCCCCCAACCCTCGAAGAACACTGAAGCTTTCTTT
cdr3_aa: CASSPQPSKNTEAFF

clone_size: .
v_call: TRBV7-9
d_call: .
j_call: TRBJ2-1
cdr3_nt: TGTGCCAGCAGCTTCAGGGGAGACAATGAGCAGTTCTTC
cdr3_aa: CASSFRGDNEQFF

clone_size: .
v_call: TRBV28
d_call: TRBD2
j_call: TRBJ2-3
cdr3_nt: TGTGCCAGCAGTTTAGTAGCGGGAGCAGATACGCAGTATTTT
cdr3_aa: CASSLVAGADTQYF

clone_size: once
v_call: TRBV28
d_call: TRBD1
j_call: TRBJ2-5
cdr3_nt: TGTGCCAGTGAGAATGGACAGGCCCAAGAGACCCAGTACTTC
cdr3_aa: CASENGQAQETQYF

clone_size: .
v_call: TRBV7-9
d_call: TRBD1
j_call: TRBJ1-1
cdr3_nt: TGTGCCAGCAGCCCGAGCATAGGACAGGTGAACACTGAAGCTTTCTTT
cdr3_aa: CASSPSIGQVNTEAFF

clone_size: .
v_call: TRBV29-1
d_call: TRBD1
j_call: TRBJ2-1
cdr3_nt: TGCAGCGTTGAAAAACAGGGGGCTAACAATGAGCAGTTCTTC
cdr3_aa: CSVEKQGANNEQFF

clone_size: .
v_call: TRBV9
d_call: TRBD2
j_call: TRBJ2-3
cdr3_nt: TGTGCCAGCAGCGTGGGGACTAGCGGGAGGGCAGATACGCAGTATTTT
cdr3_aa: CASSVGTSGRADTQYF

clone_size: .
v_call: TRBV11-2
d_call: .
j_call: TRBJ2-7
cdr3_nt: TGTGCCAGCAGCCCCCACCTGGGGGTCCACGAGCAGTACTTC
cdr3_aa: CASSPHLGVHEQYF

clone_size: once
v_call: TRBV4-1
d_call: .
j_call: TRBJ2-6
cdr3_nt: TGCGCCAGCAGCCCACGAGGCGCATTGAGCTCTGGGGCCAACGTCCTGACTTTC
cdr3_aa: CASSPRGALSSGANVLTF

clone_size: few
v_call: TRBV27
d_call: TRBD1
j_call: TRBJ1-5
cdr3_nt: TGTGCCAGCGGACAGGGGAGCAATCAGCCCCAGCATTTT
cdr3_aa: CASGQGSNQPQHF

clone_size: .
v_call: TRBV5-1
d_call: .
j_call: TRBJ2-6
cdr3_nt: TGCGCCAGCAGCTTGGGACAGACCATCTCTGGGGCCAACGTCCTGACTTTC
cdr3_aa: CASSLGQTISGANVLTF

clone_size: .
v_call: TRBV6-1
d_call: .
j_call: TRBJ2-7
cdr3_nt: TGTGCCAGCAGTGAAGCGAGCGGCTCCTACGAGCAGTACTTC
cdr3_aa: CASSEASGSYEQYF

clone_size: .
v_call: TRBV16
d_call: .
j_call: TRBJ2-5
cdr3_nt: TGTGCCAGCAGCCAATCCGGGACACAACCCCGGTACTTC
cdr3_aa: CASSQSGTQPRYF

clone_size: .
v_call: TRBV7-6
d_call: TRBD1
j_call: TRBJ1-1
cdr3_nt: TGTGCCAGCAGCCCGGGACAGGGGCTGAACACTGAAGCTTTCTTT
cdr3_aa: CASSPGQGLNTEAFF

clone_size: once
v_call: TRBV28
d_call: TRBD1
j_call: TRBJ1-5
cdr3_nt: TGTGCCAGCAGCTTAGATACAGGGGCGTATAGCAATCAGCCCCAGCATTTT
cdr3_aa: CASSLDTGAYSNQPQHF

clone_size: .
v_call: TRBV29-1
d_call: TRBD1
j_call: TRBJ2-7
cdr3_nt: TGCAGCGTTGTTCCCGGGACAGGGGTCTACGAGCAGTACTTC
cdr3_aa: CSVVPGTGVYEQYF

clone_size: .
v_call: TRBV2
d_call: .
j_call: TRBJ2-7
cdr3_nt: TGTGCCAGCAGTGAGGGGGCTGGGTTCCCCTACGAGCAGTACTTC
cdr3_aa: CASSEGAGFPYEQYF

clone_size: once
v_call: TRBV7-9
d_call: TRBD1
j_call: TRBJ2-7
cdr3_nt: TGTGCCAGCAGTCCTACAGGGGCCGACTACGAGCAGTACTTC
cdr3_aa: CASSPTGADYEQYF